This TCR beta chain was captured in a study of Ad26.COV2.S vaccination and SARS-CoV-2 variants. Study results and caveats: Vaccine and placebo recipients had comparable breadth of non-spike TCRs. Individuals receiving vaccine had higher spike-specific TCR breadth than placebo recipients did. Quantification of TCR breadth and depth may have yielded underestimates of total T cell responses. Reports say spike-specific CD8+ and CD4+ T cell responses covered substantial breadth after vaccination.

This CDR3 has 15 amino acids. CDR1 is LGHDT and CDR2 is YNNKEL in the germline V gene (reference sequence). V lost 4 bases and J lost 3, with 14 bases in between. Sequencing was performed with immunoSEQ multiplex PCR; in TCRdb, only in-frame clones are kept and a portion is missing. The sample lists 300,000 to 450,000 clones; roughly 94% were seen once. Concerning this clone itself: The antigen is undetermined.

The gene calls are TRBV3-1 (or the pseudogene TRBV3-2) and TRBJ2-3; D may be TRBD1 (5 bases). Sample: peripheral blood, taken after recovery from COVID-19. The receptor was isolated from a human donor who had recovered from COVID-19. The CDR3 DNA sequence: TGTGCCAGCAGCCGGCGAAGGGGCCTGACAGATACGCAGTATTTT. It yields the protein CASSRRRGLTDTQYF.